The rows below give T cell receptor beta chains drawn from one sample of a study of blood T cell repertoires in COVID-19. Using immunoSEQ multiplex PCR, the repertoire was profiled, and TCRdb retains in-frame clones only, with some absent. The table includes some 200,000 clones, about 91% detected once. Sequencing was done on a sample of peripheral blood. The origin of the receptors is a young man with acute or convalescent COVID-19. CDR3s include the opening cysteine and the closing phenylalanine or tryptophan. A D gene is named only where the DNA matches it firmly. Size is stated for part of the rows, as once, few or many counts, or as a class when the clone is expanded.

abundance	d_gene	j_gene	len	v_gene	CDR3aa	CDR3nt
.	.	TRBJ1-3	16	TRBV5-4	CASSFGQPRSGNTIYF	TGTGCCAGCAGCTTTGGACAGCCGCGCTCTGGAAACACCATATATTTT
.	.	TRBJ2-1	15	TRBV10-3	CAISDRGSSYNEQFF	TGTGCCATCAGTGATAGGGGGAGCTCCTACAATGAGCAGTTCTTC
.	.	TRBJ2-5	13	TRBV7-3	CASSLDRQETQYF	TGTGCCAGCAGCTTAGACAGACAAGAGACCCAGTACTTC
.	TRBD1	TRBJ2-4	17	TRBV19	CASSIGGTAHAKNIQYF	TGTGCCAGTAGTATAGGTGGGACAGCCCATGCCAAAAACATTCAGTACTTC
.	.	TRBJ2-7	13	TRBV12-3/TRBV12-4	CASTQTGGYEQYF	TGTGCCAGCACCCAAACCGGGGGCTACGAGCAGTACTTC
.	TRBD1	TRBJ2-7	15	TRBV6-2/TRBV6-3	CASSSQGSRSYEQYF	TGTGCCAGCAGTTCACAGGGGAGTCGCTCCTACGAGCAGTACTTC
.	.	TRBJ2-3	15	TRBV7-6	CASSSPSGLDNTQYF	TGTGCCAGCAGCTCCCCGAGCGGGTTGGATAATACGCAGTATTTT
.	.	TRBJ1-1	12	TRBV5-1	CASPDMNTEAFF	TGCGCCAGCCCAGACATGAACACTGAAGCTTTCTTT
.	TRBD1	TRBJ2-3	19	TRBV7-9	CASSHKNGQGSSSTDTQYF	TGTGCCAGCAGCCACAAAAACGGACAGGGATCTTCTAGCACAGATACGCAGTATTTT
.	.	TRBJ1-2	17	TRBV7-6	CASSLSSFIGANYGYTF	TGTGCCAGCAGCTTATCTTCTTTTATCGGAGCTAACTATGGCTACACCTTC
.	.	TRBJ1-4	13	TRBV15	CATSRDLGEKLFF	TGTGCCACCAGCAGAGATCTAGGTGAAAAACTGTTTTTT
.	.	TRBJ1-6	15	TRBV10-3	CAIRWEGSGNSPLHF	TGTGCCATCAGATGGGAGGGTTCGGGTAATTCACCCCTCCACTTT
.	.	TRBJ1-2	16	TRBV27	CASILTREYHNYGYTF	TGTGCCAGCATCCTGACCCGGGAGTATCATAACTATGGCTACACCTTC
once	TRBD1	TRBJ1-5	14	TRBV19	CASSTGTGNQPQHF	TGTGCCAGTAGTACTGGGACAGGTAATCAGCCCCAGCATTTT
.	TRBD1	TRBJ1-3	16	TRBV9	CASSPRQGASGNTIYF	TGTGCCAGCAGCCCGAGACAGGGCGCCTCTGGAAACACCATATATTTT